The next 20 T cell receptor beta chains were all read from a single sample in a study of blood T cell repertoires in COVID-19 (dated by TCRdb to about 2020). Libraries were constructed by the immunoSEQ multiplex PCR assay. TCRdb's version of the immuneACCESS table is confined to in-frame rearrangements and falls short of the full clone set. An unresolved V gene accounts for under half of the shortfall where checked; the remainder is of unknown origin. The sample table holds under 300,000 clones, of which 70% to 90% were seen once. 5% to 7% of the sample belongs to the ten largest clones. Material: peripheral blood. The source of these receptors is a woman aged 55-69 years with active or convalescent COVID-19.

The genes are TRBV19 and TRBJ2-1; D not certain. Germline CDR1 LNHDA, CDR2 SQIVND (reference sequence). The V gene lost 1 base and the J gene lost 15 bases, with 13 bases spanning the gap. The CDR3 sequence is 12 residues long. DNA of the CDR3: TGTGCCAGTAGTATAGGCGCGCAGGATCGGTTCTTC. It codes for CASSIGAQDRFF. The full variable domain, its missing parts supplied by reference TRBV19 and TRBJ2-1, is DGGITQSPKYLFRKEGQNVTLSCEQNLNHDAMYWYRQDPGQGLRLIYYSQIVNDFQKGDIAEGYSVSREKKESFPLTVTSAQKNPTAFYLCASSIGAQDRFFGPGTRLTVL.

The chain recombines TRBV18 with TRBJ1-1; 8 positions match TRBD1. Germline CDR1 is KGHSH and CDR2 is LQKENI. Unmatched junction bases numbered 9, after V lost 3 bases and J lost 9 bases. The CDR3 is 14 amino acids. The CDR3 protein is CASSPLIGQGQAFF. Written as DNA, the CDR3 is TGTGCCAGCTCACCCCTGATTGGACAGGGACAAGCTTTCTTT.

The CDR3 protein is CASIERSSSYNEQFF. Here the CDR3 DNA reads TGTGCCAGCATAGAGCGTAGCAGCTCCTACAATGAGCAGTTCTTC. This chain joins TRBV2 and TRBJ2-1; D gene uncertain. Germline values: CDR1 SNHLY, CDR2 FYNNEI. There are 15 residues in the CDR3. The V gene lost 7 bases and the J gene lost 0 bases, with 13 bases spanning the gap.

J is TRBJ1-6 and V is TRBV9; 9 bases are shared with TRBD1. CDR3 length: 18 residues. Germline loops: CDR1 SGDLS, CDR2 YYNGEE. Unmatched junction bases numbered 11, after V lost 4 bases and J lost 3 bases. The CDR3 here is CASSTGQGDSRYNSPLHF. Here the CDR3 DNA reads TGTGCCAGCAGCACGGGACAGGGAGATTCCCGCTATAATTCACCCCTCCACTTT.

This chain links TRBV19 with TRBJ1-2, with D maybe TRBD1 (6 bases). V lost 1 base and J lost 3, with 12 bases in between. This CDR3 spans 15 amino acids. In germline, CDR1 is LNHDA, CDR2 SQIVND (reference sequence). CDR3 DNA sequence: TGTGCCAGTAGTATAGGACGGACAGCCTACTATGGCTACACCTTC. Protein: CASSIGRTAYYGYTF.

The chain combines TRBV5-1 with TRBJ1-2; TRBD1 matches 9 bases. CDR3 size: 14 residues. The ends lost 4 bases at V and 4 bases at J; junction bases unmatched: 5. In germline, CDR1 is SGHRS, CDR2 YFSETQ. CDR3 amino acids: CASSPSGQGYGYTF. The CDR3 DNA reads as TGCGCCAGCAGCCCTTCGGGACAGGGCTATGGCTACACCTTC. Drawing the rest from reference TRBV5-1 and TRBJ1-2, the complete variable domain is KAGVTQTPRYLIKTRGQQVTLSCSPISGHRSVSWYQQTPGQGLQFLFEYFSETQRNKGNFPGRFSGRQFSNSRSEMNVSTLELGDSALYLCASSPSGQGYGYTFGSGTRLTVV.

This sequence joins TRBV13 and TRBJ2-1, with 9 bases aligning to TRBD1. The V segment lost 5 bases and the J segment 7 bases; nucleotides outside the gene matches: 3. From germline, CDR1 is PRHDT and CDR2 FYEKMQ (reference sequence). The CDR3 sequence is 13 residues long. CDR3 DNA: TGTGCCAGCAGCATCGGGACAGGGAATGAGCAGTTCTTC. Its protein product is CASSIGTGNEQFF.

The chain is built from TRBV4-1 and TRBJ2-1; a weak D match, TRBD1 (6 bases). V was trimmed by 2 bases and J by 2 bases, leaving 13 bases between them. The CDR3 runs to 16 residues. Per germline, CDR1 MGHRA and CDR2 YSYEKL. As DNA, the CDR3 is TGCGCCAGCAGCCAACCGACAGGACGGCCCTACAATGAGCAGTTCTTC. Its protein product is CASSQPTGRPYNEQFF.

The chain joins TRBV4-2 to TRBJ1-2; D ambiguous. Trimming cost V 4 bases and J 0 bases, with 15 bases left between them. There are 16 residues in the CDR3. CDR1 is LGHNA and CDR2 is YNFKEQ in the germline V gene. CDR3 coding DNA: TGTGCCAGCAGCCTCATCGCCCGGGATCCTAACTATGGCTACACCTTC. Protein product: CASSLIARDPNYGYTF.

The genes are TRBV9 and TRBJ2-6; the D gene is possibly TRBD1 (6 bases). The CDR3 is 16 residues long. V lost 4 bases, J lost 0 bases, and 11 bases lay in between. CDR1 is SGDLS and CDR2 is YYNGEE in the germline V gene. CDR3 in amino acids: CASSSYRDSGANVLTF. In DNA, the CDR3 is TGTGCCAGCAGCTCCTACAGGGACTCTGGGGCCAACGTCCTGACTTTC.

This sequence joins TRBV7-9 and TRBJ2-3; no clear D. V was shortened by 3 bases and J by 0 bases, with 4 bases between the two germline ends. The germline V gene encodes CDR1 SEHNR and CDR2 FQNEAQ (reference sequence). CDR3 length: 13 amino acids. The CDR3 loop is CASSLASTDTQYF. In DNA form, the CDR3 reads TGTGCCAGCAGCTTGGCTAGCACAGATACGCAGTATTTT.

The chain is built from TRBV27 and TRBJ2-7; perhaps TRBD2 as D (6 bases). Trimming pared 7 bases from V and 4 bases from J, leaving 20 bases between. From germline, CDR1 is MNHEY and CDR2 SMNVEV (reference sequence). The CDR3 length is 15 residues. CDR3 nucleotide sequence: TGTGCCAGCATCCCCACCGGCAGGAGGGGTTACGAGCAGTACGTC. Translating it yields CASIPTGRRGYEQYV.

The rearrangement joins TRBV28 to TRBJ1-3; tentatively, D is TRBD1 (6 bases). In germline, CDR1 is MDHEN, CDR2 SYDVKM. Trimming took 9 bases from V and 2 from J, leaving 17 bases between them. The CDR3 is made up of 15 amino acids. The CDR3 region is CASNGPNRAGNTIYF. DNA of the CDR3: TGTGCCAGTAATGGCCCTAACAGGGCTGGAAACACCATATATTTT.

The V call is TRBV3-1 (or the pseudogene TRBV3-2), the J call TRBJ2-1, with 16 bases that match TRBD2. V trimming: 6 bases; J trimming: 0 bases; junction bases outside the gene matches: 20. The CDR3 covers 23 residues. Germline CDR1 is LGHDT and CDR2 is YNNKEL (reference sequence). CDR3 DNA sequence: TGTGCCAGCAGTTCCCAAAACCCGGGACTAGCGGGGGGGAGGGATTTCTCCTACAATGAGCAGTTCTTC. It yields the protein CASSSQNPGLAGGRDFSYNEQFF.

This chain joins TRBV28 and TRBJ1-2; D unresolved. This CDR3 is built from 14 residues. Trimming pared 4 bases from V and 2 bases from J, leaving 11 bases between. In germline, CDR1 is MDHEN, CDR2 SYDVKM. CDR3 amino acids: CASSSADGNYGYTF. In nucleotides, the CDR3 is TGTGCCAGCAGTTCAGCGGACGGGAACTATGGCTACACCTTC.

V gene TRBV3-1 (or the pseudogene TRBV3-2) combines with J gene TRBJ2-1; D is uncertain. The V end was cut by 4 bases, the J end by 1 base, with 26 bases between. Germline CDR1 reads LGHDT; CDR2 reads YNNKEL (reference sequence). The CDR3 loop spans 20 amino acids. The CDR3 coding sequence is TGTGCCAGCAGCCCGATATATTACTCCAAGTACGAGGCGTCCTACAATGAGCAGTTCTTC. Translating gives CASSPIYYSKYEASYNEQFF.

The chain couples TRBV9 to TRBJ2-2; 7 nucleotides align to TRBD1. In germline, CDR1 is SGDLS, CDR2 YYNGEE. CDR3 length equals 15 residues. Losses at the gene ends were 0 bases for V and 3 bases for J; bases not matched to a gene: 2. Here the CDR3 reads CASSVGRGYTGELFF. The CDR3 DNA sequence: TGTGCCAGCAGCGTAGGCAGGGGGTACACCGGGGAGCTGTTTTTT.

The chain employs TRBV6-2 or TRBV6-3 and TRBJ2-1; 11 bases line up with TRBD2. Germline V CDR1 and CDR2: MNHEY, SVGEGT. The CDR3 contains 17 residues. Trimming at V came to 6 bases and at J to 2 bases, leaving 9 bases not matched to a gene. Here the CDR3 DNA reads TGTGCCAGCAGCCCTAGCGGGGGGCCTCCACCCTACAATGAGCAGTTCTTC. Translation: CASSPSGGPPPYNEQFF.

In its sample, this clone was seen a few times. This chain connects TRBV3-1 (or the pseudogene TRBV3-2) to TRBJ2-1, with 8 bases identical to TRBD1. Germline values: CDR1 LGHDT, CDR2 YNNKEL (reference sequence). This CDR3 is built from 17 residues. V lost 0 bases and J lost 1; bases outside the gene matches: 5. The DNA for the CDR3 is TGTGCCAGCAGCCAAGACAGGGGGCGCGGGTCCTACAATGAGCAGTTCTTC. It yields the protein CASSQDRGRGSYNEQFF.

This clone has a single count. The chain joins TRBV6-5 to TRBJ2-1; 9 bases match TRBD1. This CDR3 is built from 15 residues. V trimming: 7 bases; J trimming: 4 bases; junction bases outside the gene matches: 8. Germline CDR1 is MNHEY and CDR2 is SVGAGI. Written as DNA, the CDR3 is TGTGCCAGCACCGGACAGGGGCAGGGGTACAATGAGCAGTTCTTC. Its protein is CASTGQGQGYNEQFF.